The sequence of this T cell receptor beta chain was determined in a study of long-term antiretroviral therapy in people with HIV. Version v3.0 of the immunoSEQ assay ran at survey level. Clones were sequenced by immunoSEQ multiplex PCR, and TCRdb holds only the in-frame ones, with some missing. The table records approximately 30,000 clones, 84% of them present only once. Germline V gene sequence: CDR1 SGHRS, CDR2 YFSETQ. The CDR3 runs to 15 residues. Trimming left V 0 bases short and J 1 base short, with 10 bases between. The rearrangement uses TRBV5-1 and TRBJ1-1; D gene uncertain. The sample here was unsorted PBMCs, taken 0.4 years after starting antiretroviral therapy. This clonotype originated in a man between 18 and 29 years old with HIV. In DNA, the CDR3 is TGCGCCAGCAGCTTGGCCGGGGTCGGGAACACTGAAGCTTTCTTT. It translates to CASSLAGVGNTEAFF. The variable domain in full, with the rest retrieved from reference TRBV5-1 and TRBJ1-1, is KAGVTQTPRYLIKTRGQQVTLSCSPISGHRSVSWYQQTPGQGLQFLFEYFSETQRNKGNFPGRFSGRQFSNSRSEMNVSTLELGDSALYLCASSLAGVGNTEAFFGQGTRLTVV.